This TCR beta chain was sequenced in a study of shared clonotypes between healthy human individuals. Study-wide findings and caveats: Non-shared clonotypes displayed generation probabilities falling below those of clonotypes present in all four donors. Depth of sequencing was expected to influence donor clonotype sharing.

The naive CD8 subset, CD45RO-negative cells positively selected for CCR7, excluded terminally differentiated effector memory CD45RA+ cells. V was pared by 4 bases and J by 3 bases, with 13 bases between. Germline assignment: CDR1 SGHDN and CDR2 FVKESK. CDR3 length: 14 residues. Details on this clone: No antigen is known for it.

Here immunoSEQ multiplex PCR was the method, and the copy in TCRdb shows in-frame clones only, minus some. Of 2 million to 2.5 million clones in the sample, around 93% are singletons; the top ten hold about 1.5%. This chain uses TRBV14 with TRBJ2-7; TRBD1 might be the D (5 bases). Sequencing was carried out using naive CD8+ T cells from PBMCs. The TCR was taken from a man between 18 and 35 years old in good health. Some clones in this sample may be carry-over from other donors' samples. The CDR3 DNA sequence: TGTGCCAGCAGCCTCGTAGTAGGGGACTACGAGCAGTACTTC. It specifies CASSLVVGDYEQYF.